This is a list of T cell receptor beta chains from one sample in a study of human T cells and chemical hapten exposure. Each CDR3 protein is one row after TCRdb ran MiXCR on the RACE reads. The sample carries 300,000 to 450,000 distinct CDR3 sequences, 5.5% recorded once. The sample in question was whole blood, obtained in connection with sensitization to the hapten diphenylcyclopropenone (DPC). The receptors come from a woman under 30 with alopecia areata. Some clones in this sample may be carry-over from other donors' samples. Each CDR3 is given with its conserved first and last residue. A D gene is named only where the DNA matches it firmly. Not all rows give a size; the values are once, few, many and, for expanded clones, a class.

v_gene	d_gene	abundance	j_gene	CDR3aa	CDR3nt
TRBV18	-	few	TRBJ2-2	CASSPPVVTGELFF	TGTGCCAGCTCACCACCCGTCGTAACCGGGGAGCTGTTTTTT
TRBV27	TRBD1	many	TRBJ1-2	CASSPMRTGSYGYTF	TGTGCCAGCAGTCCTATGCGGACAGGAAGCTATGGCTACACCTTC
TRBV6-2/TRBV6-3	TRBD2	-	TRBJ2-3	CASSYPTSGGPYDTQYF	TGTGCCAGCAGTTACCCCACTAGCGGGGGCCCATACGATACGCAGTATTTT
TRBV9	-	-	TRBJ2-5	CASSARQKETQYF	TGTGCCAGCAGCGCCAGACAGAAAGAGACCCAGTACTTC
TRBV11-2	-	few	TRBJ2-3	CASSFPTTGKITDTQYF	TGTGCCAGCAGCTTTCCGACTACAGGGAAGATCACAGATACGCAGTATTTT
TRBV5-1	TRBD2	many	TRBJ2-3	CASSSTSGGPDTQYF	TGCGCCAGCAGCTCTACTAGCGGGGGGCCAGATACGCAGTATTTT
TRBV20-1	-	many	TRBJ1-1	CSASNGGLNTEAFF	TGCAGTGCTAGTAACGGGGGCCTGAACACTGAAGCTTTCTTT
TRBV5-1	-	many	TRBJ1-5	CASSLGFGRSGNQPQHF	TGCGCCAGCAGCTTGGGATTCGGGCGCTCGGGCAATCAGCCCCAGCATTTT
TRBV6-2/TRBV6-3	-	many	TRBJ2-6	CASSYEASGANVLTF	TGTGCCAGCAGTTACGAGGCCTCTGGGGCCAACGTCCTGACTTTC
TRBV7-8	TRBD1	-	TRBJ1-2	CASSFFGTGKGGYTF	TGTGCCAGCAGCTTCTTTGGGACAGGGAAAGGTGGCTACACCTTC
TRBV4-3	TRBD1	few	TRBJ2-2	CASSQDPGTDGTGELFF	TGCGCCAGCAGCCAAGATCCCGGGACAGATGGCACCGGGGAGCTGTTTTTT
TRBV4-3	-	many	TRBJ2-2	CASSQGLAGTGELFF	TGCGCCAGCAGCCAAGGTCTCGCAGGGACCGGGGAGCTGTTTTTT
TRBV7-3	-	-	TRBJ2-3	CASSLSGLSTDTQYF	TGTGCCAGCAGCTTATCCGGGCTTAGCACAGATACGCAGTATTTT
TRBV6-5	-	many	TRBJ1-1	CASNRRSGDTEAFF	TGTGCCAGCAATAGGCGGTCAGGGGACACTGAAGCTTTCTTT
TRBV20-1	-	many	TRBJ2-7	CSARDPLRLTGEQYF	TGCAGTGCTAGAGACCCCCTGAGATTAACGGGGGAGCAGTACTTC
TRBV6-5	-	-	TRBJ1-5	CASRAGWSQPQHF	TGTGCCAGCAGGGCGGGGTGGAGTCAGCCCCAGCATTTT
TRBV7-2	-	few	TRBJ2-1	CASSFTVTREQFF	TGTGCCAGCAGCTTCACAGTGACTAGGGAGCAGTTCTTC
TRBV5-4	-	many	TRBJ2-2	CASSLSQLTGELFF	TGTGCCAGCAGCTTGTCACAGCTTACCGGGGAGCTGTTTTTT
TRBV6-1	-	-	TRBJ1-2	CASSERQVYYGYTF	TGTGCCAGCAGTGAAAGACAGGTCTACTATGGCTACACCTTC
TRBV6-5	TRBD1	many	TRBJ1-5	CASSTGGINQPQHF	TGTGCCAGCAGTACAGGGGGCATCAATCAGCCCCAGCATTTT
TRBV7-2	-	few	TRBJ2-3	CASSPVAASTDTQYF	TGTGCCAGCAGCCCAGTGGCAGCTAGCACAGATACGCAGTATTTT
TRBV3-1	-	many	TRBJ1-5	CASSQNNQPQHF	TGTGCCAGCAGCCAGAATAATCAGCCCCAGCATTTT
TRBV6-5	-	few	TRBJ2-4	CASSPLTAGNGIQYF	TGTGCCAGCAGCCCCCTGACGGCAGGCAATGGCATTCAGTACTTC
TRBV4-1	TRBD1	-	TRBJ1-1	CASSPDRGTNTEAFF	TGCGCCAGCTCTCCGGACAGGGGGACGAACACTGAAGCTTTCTTT
TRBV12-3/TRBV12-4	-	-	TRBJ1-2	CASSFLAAQYGYTF	TGTGCCAGCAGTTTCTTGGCAGCACAATATGGCTACACCTTC
TRBV7-2	-	-	TRBJ1-1	CASSLQRNTEAFF	TGTGCCAGCAGCTTACAACGGAACACTGAAGCTTTCTTT
TRBV20-1	TRBD1	-	TRBJ1-1	CSSTRGGGMNTEAFF	TGCAGTTCCACCCGGGGAGGGGGCATGAACACTGAAGCTTTCTTT
TRBV6-5	-	many	TRBJ1-4	CASSYYENEKLFF	TGTGCCAGCAGTTATTATGAGAATGAAAAACTGTTTTTT
TRBV24-1	TRBD1	-	TRBJ1-5	CATSETGDLLQPQHF	TGTGCCACCAGTGAAACAGGGGACCTCTTGCAGCCCCAGCATTTT
TRBV4-3	TRBD1	few	TRBJ1-6	CASSQGGDSRSPLHF	TGCGCCAGCAGCCAAGGGGGGGACAGTCGATCACCCCTCCACTTT
TRBV20-1	TRBD1	few	TRBJ2-1	CSARQTGGSYNEQFF	TGCAGTGCTAGGCAGACAGGGGGCTCCTACAATGAGCAGTTCTTC
TRBV7-2	TRBD1	once	TRBJ2-3	CASSLDRVGNTQYF	TGTGCCAGCAGCCTAGACAGGGTTGGAAATACGCAGTATTTT